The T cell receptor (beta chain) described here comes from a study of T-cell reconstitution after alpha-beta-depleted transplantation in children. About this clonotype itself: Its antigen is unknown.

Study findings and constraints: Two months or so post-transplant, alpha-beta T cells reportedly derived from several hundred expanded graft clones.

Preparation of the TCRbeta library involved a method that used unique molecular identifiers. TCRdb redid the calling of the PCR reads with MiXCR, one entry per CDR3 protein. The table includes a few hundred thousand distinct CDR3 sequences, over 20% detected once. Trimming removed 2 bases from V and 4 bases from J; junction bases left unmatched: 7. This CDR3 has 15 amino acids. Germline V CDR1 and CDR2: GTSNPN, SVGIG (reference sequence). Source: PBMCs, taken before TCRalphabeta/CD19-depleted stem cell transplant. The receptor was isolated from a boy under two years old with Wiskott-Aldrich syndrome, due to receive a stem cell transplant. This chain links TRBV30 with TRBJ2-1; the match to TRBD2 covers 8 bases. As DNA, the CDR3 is TGTGCCTGGAGTCATTTAGGCGGGAGGTACAATGAGCAGTTCTTC. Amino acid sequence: CAWSHLGGRYNEQFF.